This T cell receptor beta chain was obtained from a study of OX40 agonist ivuxolimab in advanced cancers. Study observations and caveats: Clonal expansion by week 6 occurred in CD4+ and CD8+ blood T cells (at 0.1 to 3.0 mg/kg).

On this clone: The antigen is unknown.

Method: immunoSEQ multiplex PCR; TCRdb's copy keeps in-frame clones and lacks some. Of over 45,000 clones in the sample, around 79% were seen once. Enrollment shut out patients with autoimmune disease history or systemic immunosuppression. This TCR was sampled from an adult with an advanced solid tumor such as melanoma, head and neck, liver or kidney cancer. The sample was CD4+ or CD8+ T cells sorted from blood, taken in a trial of the OX40 agonist ivuxolimab.

CDR3 sequence: CAISAQGVTDTQYF. The CDR3 DNA reads TGTGCCATCAGCGCACAGGGGGTCACAGATACGCAGTATTTT. This chain uses TRBV10-3 with TRBJ2-3; 8 nucleotides align to TRBD1. CDR1 and CDR2 from the germline V gene are ENHRY and SYGVKD. The CDR3 runs 14 residues. With 6 bases clipped from V and 2 bases from J, the junction kept 4 bases outside the gene matches.